The sequence of this T cell receptor (beta chain) was determined in a study of blood T cells in healthy people across ages. Trimming shortened V by 1 base and J by 4 bases, and 17 bases separated the two germline ends. The CDR3 has 17 residues. The germline V gene encodes CDR1 SGHVS and CDR2 FNYEAQ. General study points: Unsorted PBMCs ruled out conclusive naive versus antigen-experienced comparison.

A J-beta primer mix and a sample-barcoded 5' primer were used in a second PCR of roughly 7 to 12 cycles. TCRdb re-called the 5' RACE reads with MiXCR, one entry per CDR3 protein. The sample includes about 780,000 distinct CDR3 sequences, 20% to 30% of them seen just once. This clonotype showed up just a few times. The antigen is not known. The same specimen was also included in a second study, on T cells of mothers and their children. According to that study: Mothers and children who were related shared slightly more overlap than unrelated pairs, but not significantly more.

The sequence came from a boy between 10 and 17 years old in good health. The material sequenced was blood. The chain recombines TRBV7-6 with TRBJ2-1; the D is unclear. CDR3 sequence (DNA): TGTGCCAGCAGCTTAGGAATGGTGCAAACCCTATACAATGAGCAGTTCTTC. It yields the protein CASSLGMVQTLYNEQFF.